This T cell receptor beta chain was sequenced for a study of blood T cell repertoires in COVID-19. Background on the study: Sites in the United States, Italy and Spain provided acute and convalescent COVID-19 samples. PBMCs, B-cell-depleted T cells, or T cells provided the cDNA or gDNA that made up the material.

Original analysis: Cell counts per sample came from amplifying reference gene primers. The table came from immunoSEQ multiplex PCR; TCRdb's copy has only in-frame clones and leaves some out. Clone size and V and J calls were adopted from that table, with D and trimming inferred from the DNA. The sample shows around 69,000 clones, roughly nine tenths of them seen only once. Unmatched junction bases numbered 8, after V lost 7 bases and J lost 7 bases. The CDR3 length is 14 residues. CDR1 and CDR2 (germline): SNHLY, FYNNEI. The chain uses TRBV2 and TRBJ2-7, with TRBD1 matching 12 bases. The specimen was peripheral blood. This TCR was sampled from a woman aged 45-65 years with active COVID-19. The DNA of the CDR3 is TGTGCCAGCACTCGGGACAGGGGGCGCGTAGAGCAGTACTTC. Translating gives CASTRDRGRVEQYF.